Following are 8 T cell receptor beta chains from one sample sequenced in a study of OX40 agonist ivuxolimab in advanced cancers. Clones were read by immunoSEQ multiplex PCR, and TCRdb kept only the in-frame ones, dropping some. Of roughly 67,000 clones listed, 85% to 90% are singletons. Sequencing used CD4+ or CD8+ T cells sorted from blood, obtained in a trial of the OX40 agonist ivuxolimab. The receptors were sampled from an adult with an advanced solid tumor such as melanoma, head and neck, liver or kidney cancer.

This chain joins TRBV2 and TRBJ1-5, with 11 positions matching TRBD1. The CDR3 runs to 15 residues. J gave up 6 bases and V 9 bases, and 10 bases lay outside the gene matches. Germline V gene sequence: CDR1 SNHLY, CDR2 FYNNEI. CDR3 in DNA: TGTGCCAGTCAGGGGGACAGGGGGACGGCTCAGCCCCAGCATTTT. Its protein is CASQGDRGTAQPQHF.

The V gene is TRBV27, the J gene TRBJ2-2; perhaps TRBD1 as D (6 bases). CDR3 length equals 14 residues. CDR1 is MNHEY and CDR2 is SMNVEV in the germline V gene (reference sequence). V lost 4 bases and J 5 bases, leaving 11 bases between the germline ends. The CDR3 nucleotides are TGTGCCAGCAGTTACCGGACAGAAACCGGGGAGCTGTTTTTT. This codes for CASSYRTETGELFF.

This clone has a handful of counts. V is TRBV18 and J is TRBJ2-1; TRBD2 matches at 7 bases. The V gene end was trimmed by 8 bases and the J gene end by 7 bases; junction bases not matched to a gene: 14. The CDR3 consists of 15 residues. Germline V gives CDR1 KGHSH, CDR2 LQKENI. The CDR3 region is CASLKGGYLSNEQFF. As DNA, the CDR3 is TGTGCCAGCCTCAAGGGAGGGTACCTTTCGAATGAGCAGTTCTTC.

The rearrangement links TRBV28 to TRBJ1-1; 10 bases are shared with TRBD1. Germline assignment: CDR1 MDHEN and CDR2 SYDVKM. V dropped 6 bases and J dropped 11; count of bases not matched to a gene: 9. The CDR3 length is 13 residues. CDR3 in amino acids: CASRSPGQGPAFF. The CDR3 bases are TGTGCCAGCAGGTCTCCGGGACAGGGGCCCGCTTTCTTT.

V usage is TRBV5-1 and J usage is TRBJ2-3; TRBD1 aligns across 8 bases. V shed 3 bases and J 0 bases; nucleotides not matched to a gene: 3. CDR1 is SGHRS, CDR2 YFSETQ, per germline. This CDR3 comprises 15 residues. The CDR3 region is CASSSRQGSTDTQYF. The CDR3 DNA is TGCGCCAGCAGCTCACGACAGGGGAGCACAGATACGCAGTATTTT.

J is TRBJ2-7 and V is TRBV9, with D tentatively TRBD1 (6 bases). The germline CDR1 and CDR2 sequences are SGDLS and YYNGEE. V was trimmed by 4 bases and J by 1 base, leaving 12 bases between them. CDR3 length equals 14 residues. The CDR3 loop reads CASSPRTESYEQYF. DNA of the CDR3: TGTGCCAGCAGCCCCAGGACAGAGTCCTACGAGCAGTACTTC.

The genes are TRBV5-6 and TRBJ1-3; a weak D match, TRBD1 (6 bases). Germline V gene lookup returns CDR1 SGHDT and CDR2 YYEEEE. V was pared by 2 bases and J by 0 bases, with 12 bases between. This CDR3 region has 16 residues. The CDR3 reads CASSLLGGASGNTIYF. CDR3 DNA: TGTGCCAGCAGCTTATTGGGGGGCGCCTCTGGAAACACCATATATTTT.

V is TRBV11-3 and J is TRBJ2-1; D uncertain. Trimming stripped 0 bases from V and 7 bases from J, with 7 bases between. CDR3 length: 13 amino acids. Germline V CDR1 and CDR2: SGHNT, YENEEA. In DNA, the CDR3 is TGTGCCAGCAGCTTAGAGTCCGGGAATGAGCAGTTCTTC. It translates to CASSLESGNEQFF.